This T cell receptor beta chain appears in the sequencing data of a study of identical twins. In regard to this clonotype: Its antigen is unidentified.

Per the germline V gene, CDR1 is SGHDN and CDR2 is FVKESK. The CDR3 contains 11 residues. Trimming cost V 2 bases and J 10 bases, with 3 bases left between them. Template switching added a universal primer site; cDNA carried unique molecular identifiers. From the 5' RACE reads, TCRdb called clonotypes with MiXCR, one entry per CDR3 protein. The sample contains fewer than 350,000 distinct CDR3 sequences, about 8.1% of which appear only once. The study, taken as a whole, reports: Models predicted too little out-of-frame TCR alpha sharing in monozygotic twins. In zero-insertion analyses, partial confounding could arise from invariant MAIT and iNKT cells.

The sample also formed part of further work on yellow fever vaccine responses in identical twins.

The chain has TRBV14 and TRBJ1-6; no firm D call. The clonotype was recovered from a woman between 18 and 29 years old in good health. The sample taken for sequencing was memory (CD45RO+) T cells sorted from blood. CDR3 sequence: CASSQWSPLHF. DNA of the CDR3: TGTGCCAGCAGCCAATGGTCACCCCTCCACTTT.